The rows below give T cell receptor beta chains drawn from one sample of a study of blood T cell repertoires in COVID-19. TCRdb's table, derived via immunoSEQ multiplex PCR, lists solely in-frame clones and lacks some. The sample lists 230,000 or so clones; around 75% were seen once. Sequenced sample: peripheral blood. Every receptor here comes from a human donor in a cohort sampled during active COVID-19. CDR3s include the opening cysteine and the closing phenylalanine or tryptophan. The D gene is left open where the match is weak. Clone size is given for some rows only: seen once, a few or many times, or a class if the clone is expanded.

clone_size	v_call	d_call	j_call	cdr3_nt	cdr3_aa
-	TRBV28	TRBD1	TRBJ1-6	TGTGCCAGCAGCCGACGACAGGGCAATAATTCACCCCTCCACTTT	CASSRRQGNNSPLHF
-	TRBV5-1	TRBD1	TRBJ1-6	TGCGCCAGCAGCCCCGGGACAGGGAATTCACCCCTCCACTTT	CASSPGTGNSPLHF
few	TRBV4-2	TRBD1	TRBJ1-5	TGTGCCAGCAGCCAAGGACAGGGCATTCAGCCCCAGCATTTT	CASSQGQGIQPQHF
-	TRBV7-2	TRBD2	TRBJ2-3	TGTGCCAGCAGCTTAGGAAGGACTAGCGGAGGAGATACGCAGTATTTT	CASSLGRTSGGDTQYF
-	TRBV20-1	-	TRBJ2-2	TGCAGTGCTAGTAAGGCAGGGTCACCCGCGAACACCGGGGAGCTGTTTTTT	CSASKAGSPANTGELFF
-	TRBV6-4	TRBD1	TRBJ1-1	TGTGCCAGCAGTGACTCAACAGGGGGGAGGACTGAAGCTTTCTTT	CASSDSTGGRTEAFF
-	TRBV28	TRBD1	TRBJ1-2	TGTGCCAGCAGTTTATTAGCGGGACAGGGGAGCTATGGCTACACCTTC	CASSLLAGQGSYGYTF
-	TRBV5-1	-	TRBJ1-3	TGCGCCAGCAGTAGGGAGACTATCTCTGGAAACACCATATATTTT	CASSRETISGNTIYF
-	TRBV18	TRBD2	TRBJ2-1	TGTGCCAGCTCACCCTATCGAGCGGGAGGGTCCGATGAGCAGTTCTTC	CASSPYRAGGSDEQFF
few	TRBV11-2	-	TRBJ1-1	TGTGCCAGCAGGTTGCGGTTGAACACTGAAGCTTTCTTT	CASRLRLNTEAFF
once	TRBV28	TRBD1	TRBJ1-5	TGTGCCAGCACCGAGCAGACAGGGCCAAATCAGCCCCAGCATTTT	CASTEQTGPNQPQHF
-	TRBV27	TRBD2	TRBJ2-5	TGTGCCAGCACAAAAGGGAGCGGGATGGGAGAGACCCAGTACTTC	CASTKGSGMGETQYF
few	TRBV3-1/TRBV3-2	TRBD1	TRBJ1-3	TGTGCCAGCAGCCCGGGACAGAGAAACACCATATATTTT	CASSPGQRNTIYF
-	TRBV28	TRBD2	TRBJ2-7	TGTGCCAGCAGTTTGGGACTAGCGGGGAGATACGAGCAGTACTTC	CASSLGLAGRYEQYF
-	TRBV28	TRBD2	TRBJ2-7	TGTGCCAGCAGTTACCCCCAGGGGAGCGGGGGCCCTCCCTACGAGCAGTACTTC	CASSYPQGSGGPPYEQYF
-	TRBV7-3	-	TRBJ2-7	TGTGCCAGCAGCTCTTCGGGTCCCTCCTACGAGCAGTACTTC	CASSSSGPSYEQYF
-	TRBV5-1	TRBD1	TRBJ1-5	TGCGCCAGCAGCCCGGACAGGGGAGGTCAGCCCCAGCATTTT	CASSPDRGGQPQHF
few	TRBV4-3	TRBD1	TRBJ2-7	TGCGCCAGCAGCCAAGAATGGGACAGGGGGGTCTACGAGCAGTACTTC	CASSQEWDRGVYEQYF
-	TRBV5-8	-	TRBJ2-1	TGTGCCAGCAGCTTGTTCCAAGTAGCCGACAATGAGCAGTTCTTC	CASSLFQVADNEQFF
few	TRBV28	-	TRBJ1-1	TGTGCCAGCAGTCTAGGTGGAGGAGCTTTCTTT	CASSLGGGAFF
-	TRBV6-6	-	TRBJ2-1	TGTGCCAGCAACCCCTCGGAGCGGACCTCCTACAATGAGCAGTTCTTC	CASNPSERTSYNEQFF
-	TRBV4-1	TRBD2	TRBJ2-7	TGCGCCAGCAGCCTTAGCGGGGGGAGCTCCTACGAGCAGTACTTC	CASSLSGGSSYEQYF
-	TRBV4-3	-	TRBJ1-5	TGCGCCAGCAGCCAAGATCCGTATAGCAATCAGCCCCAGCATTTT	CASSQDPYSNQPQHF
-	TRBV6-2/TRBV6-3	-	TRBJ1-5	TGTGCCAGCAGTTACGGGGGGAATAGCAATCAGCCCCAGCATTTT	CASSYGGNSNQPQHF
many	TRBV30	-	TRBJ1-2	TGTGCCTGGAATAAGGGGTGGCCCTATGGCTACACCTTC	CAWNKGWPYGYTF
-	TRBV9	-	TRBJ2-2	TGTGCCAGCAGCGCTAACACCGGGGAGCTGTTTTTT	CASSANTGELFF
-	TRBV5-6	-	TRBJ2-7	TGTGCCAGCAGCTTGTCGAGGGTACTAGTGCAGTACTTC	CASSLSRVLVQYF
few	TRBV7-2	TRBD2	TRBJ2-7	TGTGCCAGCAGCCTCCGACTAGCGGGAGATCCCGAGCAGTACTTC	CASSLRLAGDPEQYF
-	TRBV5-4	TRBD1	TRBJ1-2	TGTGCCAGCAGCTTGGGGGACAGGGGGGACTATGGCTACACCTTC	CASSLGDRGDYGYTF
few	TRBV19	TRBD1	TRBJ1-2	TGTGCCAGTAGTTGGCAGGGGGCTGGTGGCTACACCTTC	CASSWQGAGGYTF
-	TRBV7-8	TRBD2	TRBJ2-7	TGTGCCAGCAGCCGTAAACCGGGACTAGCGGGAGGATTCGGGTACGAGCAGTACTTC	CASSRKPGLAGGFGYEQYF
-	TRBV5-1	TRBD1	TRBJ1-1	TGCGCCAGCAGCTACGGGACAGAAACTGAAGCTTTCTTT	CASSYGTETEAFF
-	TRBV7-9	TRBD2	TRBJ2-5	TGTGCCAGCAGCTTAGGCTTTCTGGCGGGAGGCCAAGAGACCCAGTACTTC	CASSLGFLAGGQETQYF
-	TRBV28	TRBD1	TRBJ2-7	TGTGCCAGCAGTACCGCCGGACAGGGGGCCAACGAGCAGTACTTC	CASSTAGQGANEQYF
-	TRBV9	-	TRBJ2-6	TGTGCCAGCAGCACTCACAGCTCTGGGGCCAACGTCCTGACTTTC	CASSTHSSGANVLTF
once	TRBV20-1	TRBD1	TRBJ2-7	TGCAGTGCTAGTCTCGGGACAGGGGGTGGAGGGCAGTACTTC	CSASLGTGGGGQYF
-	TRBV2	-	TRBJ2-2	TGTGCCAGCAGCGTCGTTAACACCGGGGAGCTGTTTTTT	CASSVVNTGELFF
-	TRBV24-1	-	TRBJ2-1	TGTGCCACCAGTGATAGCGTTTCATACAATGAGCAGTTCTTC	CATSDSVSYNEQFF
-	TRBV6-1	-	TRBJ2-3	TGTGCCAGCAGTGAAGTGAGAAATACGCAGTATTTT	CASSEVRNTQYF
-	TRBV19	TRBD2	TRBJ2-7	TGTGCCAGCGCAACTAGCGGGAGGGATTTGGGGCAGTACTTC	CASATSGRDLGQYF
-	TRBV5-4	-	TRBJ1-2	TGTGCCAGCAGCTTGTGGGGCGGCTATGGCTACACCTTC	CASSLWGGYGYTF
once	TRBV11-2	-	TRBJ2-7	TGTGCCAGCAGCCACCGACAGGAATCCTTTTACGAGCAGTACTTC	CASSHRQESFYEQYF
once	TRBV27	-	TRBJ2-6	TGTGCCAGCAGCCTCCGAGGAATCTCTGGGGCCAACGTCCTGACTTTC	CASSLRGISGANVLTF
-	TRBV16	-	TRBJ1-2	TGTGCCAGCAGTCCTGCAAGGTCGACACAAGCTAACTATGGCTACACCTTC	CASSPARSTQANYGYTF
-	TRBV27	-	TRBJ2-7	TGTGCCAGCAGTCATAGCGCAAAAGGTGGCTACGAGCAGTACTTC	CASSHSAKGGYEQYF
-	TRBV7-2	-	TRBJ1-2	TGTGCCAGCAGCTTGTCCGGGTTGGACTATGGCTACACCTTC	CASSLSGLDYGYTF